The rows below give T cell receptor beta chains drawn from one sample of a study of PD-L1 blockade in urothelial cancer. Clones were sequenced by immunoSEQ multiplex PCR, and TCRdb holds only the in-frame ones, with some missing. The sample lists tens of thousands of clones; roughly 84% were seen once. Material: PBMCs, obtained around atezolizumab (anti-PD-L1) treatment. The receptor set was obtained from a man between 50 and 59 years old with urothelial cancer. CDR3s include the opening cysteine and the closing phenylalanine or tryptophan. Each record gives: J gene, V gene, clone size, CDR3 length, D gene, CDR3 protein, CDR3 DNA. D genes are given only for firm matches. Clone size is stated in some rows and not others, as once, few, many or a class when expanded.

j_call: TRBJ2-1
v_call: TRBV6-1
clone_size: .
cdr3_length: 14
d_call: TRBD1
cdr3_aa: CASRGTGRVSEQFF
cdr3_nt: TGTGCCAGCAGAGGGACAGGCCGTGTCAGTGAGCAGTTCTTC

j_call: TRBJ1-5
v_call: TRBV7-9
clone_size: .
cdr3_length: 12
d_call: .
cdr3_aa: CASSRANQPQHF
cdr3_nt: TGTGCCAGCAGCAGAGCAAATCAGCCCCAGCATTTT

j_call: TRBJ1-4
v_call: TRBV9
clone_size: .
cdr3_length: 14
d_call: TRBD1
cdr3_aa: CASSVGQGGEKLFF
cdr3_nt: TGTGCCAGCAGCGTAGGACAGGGAGGCGAAAAACTGTTTTTT

j_call: TRBJ2-7
v_call: TRBV18
clone_size: .
cdr3_length: 15
d_call: .
cdr3_aa: CASSPRGSRDYEQYF
cdr3_nt: TGTGCCAGCTCACCACGGGGCAGCAGAGACTACGAGCAGTACTTC

j_call: TRBJ2-7
v_call: TRBV5-6
clone_size: .
cdr3_length: 13
d_call: .
cdr3_aa: CASNRMSGYEQYF
cdr3_nt: TGTGCCAGCAATAGGATGTCAGGCTACGAGCAGTACTTC

j_call: TRBJ2-1
v_call: TRBV5-4
clone_size: .
cdr3_length: 18
d_call: TRBD1
cdr3_aa: CASSSAAGLGQGYNEQFF
cdr3_nt: TGTGCCAGCAGCTCTGCCGCCGGCCTGGGACAGGGGTACAATGAGCAGTTCTTC

j_call: TRBJ2-5
v_call: TRBV20-1
clone_size: .
cdr3_length: 11
d_call: .
cdr3_aa: CSARKGETQYF
cdr3_nt: TGCAGTGCTAGGAAGGGGGAGACCCAGTACTTC

j_call: TRBJ2-1
v_call: TRBV5-4
clone_size: once
cdr3_length: 15
d_call: TRBD2
cdr3_aa: CASSTGTSSYNEQFF
cdr3_nt: TGTGCCAGCAGCACCGGGACTAGCAGCTACAATGAGCAGTTCTTC

j_call: TRBJ2-7
v_call: TRBV19
clone_size: .
cdr3_length: 15
d_call: .
cdr3_aa: CASSVQGIEETVQYF
cdr3_nt: TGTGCCAGTAGTGTTCAGGGAATAGAAGAAACGGTGCAGTACTTC

j_call: TRBJ1-2
v_call: TRBV7-9
clone_size: .
cdr3_length: 16
d_call: TRBD1
cdr3_aa: CASSFMGVDRGEGYTF
cdr3_nt: TGTGCCAGCAGTTTCATGGGGGTCGACAGGGGGGAAGGCTACACCTTC

j_call: TRBJ2-2
v_call: TRBV7-9
clone_size: .
cdr3_length: 14
d_call: .
cdr3_aa: CASSIGERTGELFF
cdr3_nt: TGTGCCAGCTCTATTGGGGAGAGGACCGGGGAGCTGTTTTTT

j_call: TRBJ2-3
v_call: TRBV6-6
clone_size: .
cdr3_length: 14
d_call: .
cdr3_aa: CASSSLRGGDTQYF
cdr3_nt: TGTGCCAGCAGTTCACTTAGGGGAGGAGATACGCAGTATTTT

j_call: TRBJ2-1
v_call: TRBV2
clone_size: .
cdr3_length: 15
d_call: .
cdr3_aa: CASSDQAGPYNEQFF
cdr3_nt: TGTGCCAGCAGTGATCAAGCGGGTCCATACAATGAGCAGTTCTTC

j_call: TRBJ1-2
v_call: TRBV10-3
clone_size: .
cdr3_length: 18
d_call: TRBD1
cdr3_aa: CAISESGPGTAKIYGYTF
cdr3_nt: TGTGCCATCAGTGAGTCGGGACCTGGGACAGCAAAGATCTATGGCTACACCTTC

j_call: TRBJ2-7
v_call: TRBV7-6
clone_size: .
cdr3_length: 16
d_call: TRBD2
cdr3_aa: CASSLVLSGGKHEQYF
cdr3_nt: TGTGCCAGCAGCTTAGTGCTTAGCGGGGGGAAGCACGAGCAGTACTTC

j_call: TRBJ2-1
v_call: TRBV7-8
clone_size: .
cdr3_length: 13
d_call: TRBD1
cdr3_aa: CASRRDRVDEQFF
cdr3_nt: TGTGCCAGCAGACGAGACAGGGTCGATGAGCAGTTCTTC

j_call: TRBJ1-6
v_call: TRBV4-1
clone_size: .
cdr3_length: 16
d_call: .
cdr3_aa: CASSQLRSSYNSPLHF
cdr3_nt: TGCGCCAGCAGCCAGCTAAGGAGCTCCTATAATTCACCCCTCCACTTT

j_call: TRBJ2-3
v_call: TRBV4-3
clone_size: .
cdr3_length: 18
d_call: TRBD2
cdr3_aa: CASSQEGLAGGWTDTQYF
cdr3_nt: TGCGCCAGCAGCCAAGAGGGACTAGCGGGAGGGTGGACAGATACGCAGTATTTT

j_call: TRBJ2-1
v_call: TRBV4-3
clone_size: .
cdr3_length: 18
d_call: TRBD1
cdr3_aa: CASSQAHDRADTYNEQFF
cdr3_nt: TGCGCCAGCAGCCAAGCACACGACAGGGCCGATACTTACAATGAGCAGTTCTTC

j_call: TRBJ2-5
v_call: TRBV5-1
clone_size: .
cdr3_length: 17
d_call: TRBD1
cdr3_aa: CASSSRDGTGREETQYF
cdr3_nt: TGCGCCAGCAGCTCCCGGGATGGGACAGGGAGGGAAGAGACCCAGTACTTC

j_call: TRBJ2-3
v_call: TRBV10-1
clone_size: .
cdr3_length: 15
d_call: .
cdr3_aa: CASSEQANGGDTQYF
cdr3_nt: TGCGCCAGCAGTGAACAAGCAAATGGAGGAGATACGCAGTATTTT

j_call: TRBJ1-1
v_call: TRBV5-1
clone_size: .
cdr3_length: 14
d_call: .
cdr3_aa: CASRYQGETLEAFF
cdr3_nt: TGCGCCAGCAGGTACCAGGGTGAAACGCTCGAAGCTTTCTTT

j_call: TRBJ2-1
v_call: TRBV5-4
clone_size: .
cdr3_length: 18
d_call: TRBD2
cdr3_aa: CASSPAPGTGLGFNEQFF
cdr3_nt: TGTGCCAGCAGCCCGGCCCCGGGTACGGGACTAGGGTTCAATGAGCAGTTCTTC

j_call: TRBJ2-7
v_call: TRBV6-1
clone_size: .
cdr3_length: 11
d_call: .
cdr3_aa: CATITGYEQYF
cdr3_nt: TGTGCCACCATCACAGGGTACGAGCAGTACTTC

j_call: TRBJ2-5
v_call: TRBV9
clone_size: .
cdr3_length: 17
d_call: TRBD2
cdr3_aa: CASSVGASGGAMETQYF
cdr3_nt: TGTGCCAGCAGCGTAGGTGCTAGCGGGGGGGCAATGGAGACCCAGTACTTC

j_call: TRBJ1-1
v_call: TRBV5-1
clone_size: .
cdr3_length: 13
d_call: .
cdr3_aa: CASRIMADTEAFF
cdr3_nt: TGCGCCAGCAGGATTATGGCAGACACTGAAGCTTTCTTT

j_call: TRBJ1-1
v_call: TRBV10-3
clone_size: once
cdr3_length: 17
d_call: .
cdr3_aa: CAISESVSPTMNTEAFF
cdr3_nt: TGTGCCATCAGTGAGTCGGTGTCCCCGACAATGAACACTGAAGCTTTCTTT

j_call: TRBJ1-2
v_call: TRBV19
clone_size: .
cdr3_length: 14
d_call: TRBD1
cdr3_aa: CASTLSGGERGYTF
cdr3_nt: TGTGCCAGTACCTTATCAGGGGGTGAGAGGGGCTACACCTTC

j_call: TRBJ2-1
v_call: TRBV11-1
clone_size: .
cdr3_length: 15
d_call: .
cdr3_aa: CASSFLGVGNNEQFF
cdr3_nt: TGTGCCAGCAGCTTTTTGGGAGTTGGGAACAATGAGCAGTTCTTC

j_call: TRBJ2-3
v_call: TRBV28
clone_size: .
cdr3_length: 14
d_call: .
cdr3_aa: CASSPGSYTDTQYF
cdr3_nt: TGTGCCAGCAGTCCGGGATCTTACACAGATACGCAGTATTTT

j_call: TRBJ2-2
v_call: TRBV15
clone_size: once
cdr3_length: 16
d_call: .
cdr3_aa: CATSRDRGSGTGELFF
cdr3_nt: TGTGCCACCAGCAGAGACCGCGGGTCCGGCACCGGGGAGCTGTTTTTT

j_call: TRBJ2-1
v_call: TRBV28
clone_size: .
cdr3_length: 16
d_call: TRBD2
cdr3_aa: CASSSRGTSGNNEQFF
cdr3_nt: TGTGCCAGCAGTTCCCGAGGGACTAGCGGGAACAATGAGCAGTTCTTC

j_call: TRBJ2-5
v_call: TRBV9
clone_size: .
cdr3_length: 16
d_call: .
cdr3_aa: CASSASTGNIKETQYF
cdr3_nt: TGTGCCAGCAGCGCTTCAACAGGAAACATCAAAGAGACCCAGTACTTC

j_call: TRBJ2-5
v_call: TRBV5-1
clone_size: .
cdr3_length: 15
d_call: TRBD1
cdr3_aa: CASSRRQGADETQYF
cdr3_nt: TGCGCCAGCAGCAGGCGACAGGGGGCGGATGAGACCCAGTACTTC

j_call: TRBJ2-7
v_call: TRBV9
clone_size: .
cdr3_length: 15
d_call: TRBD1
cdr3_aa: CASSTRDRGHYEQYF
cdr3_nt: TGTGCCAGCAGCACACGGGACAGGGGGCACTACGAGCAGTACTTC

j_call: TRBJ2-1
v_call: TRBV5-1
clone_size: once
cdr3_length: 16
d_call: .
cdr3_aa: CASSLRGTASGGEQFF
cdr3_nt: TGCGCCAGCAGTCTACGGGGGACCGCGAGTGGAGGTGAGCAGTTCTTC

j_call: TRBJ1-5
v_call: TRBV21-1
clone_size: .
cdr3_length: 17
d_call: .
cdr3_aa: CASSPRQGVFNNQPQHF
cdr3_nt: TGTGCCAGCAGCCCTAGACAGGGGGTTTTTAACAATCAGCCCCAGCATTTT

j_call: TRBJ2-7
v_call: TRBV19
clone_size: .
cdr3_length: 15
d_call: TRBD2
cdr3_aa: CASSMGTSTVYEQYF
cdr3_nt: TGTGCCAGTAGTATGGGGACTAGCACAGTCTACGAGCAGTACTTC

j_call: TRBJ1-1
v_call: TRBV7-9
clone_size: few
cdr3_length: 12
d_call: .
cdr3_aa: CASSLAGIVAFF
cdr3_nt: TGTGCCAGCAGCTTGGCGGGGATTGTTGCTTTCTTT

j_call: TRBJ2-7
v_call: TRBV19
clone_size: .
cdr3_length: 14
d_call: TRBD2
cdr3_aa: CASRGTSGNYEQYF
cdr3_nt: TGTGCCAGTAGGGGGACTAGCGGGAACTACGAGCAGTACTTC

j_call: TRBJ2-7
v_call: TRBV28
clone_size: .
cdr3_length: 13
d_call: .
cdr3_aa: CASSQGPSGEQYF
cdr3_nt: TGTGCCAGCAGTCAAGGGCCTTCGGGGGAGCAGTACTTC

j_call: TRBJ1-2
v_call: TRBV2
clone_size: .
cdr3_length: 13
d_call: TRBD1
cdr3_aa: CASTAGGVSGYTF
cdr3_nt: TGTGCCAGCACAGCAGGGGGTGTCTCTGGCTACACCTTC

j_call: TRBJ1-2
v_call: TRBV6-1
clone_size: .
cdr3_length: 13
d_call: .
cdr3_aa: CASRTGQNYGYTF
cdr3_nt: TGTGCCAGCAGGACAGGACAAAACTATGGCTACACCTTC

j_call: TRBJ2-2
v_call: TRBV29-1
clone_size: .
cdr3_length: 11
d_call: .
cdr3_aa: CSVRDTGELFF
cdr3_nt: TGCAGCGTCCGGGACACCGGGGAGCTGTTTTTT

j_call: TRBJ1-4
v_call: TRBV4-2
clone_size: once
cdr3_length: 16
d_call: TRBD1
cdr3_aa: CASSPIFGTENEKLFF
cdr3_nt: TGTGCCAGCAGCCCCATTTTTGGGACAGAGAATGAAAAACTGTTTTTT

j_call: TRBJ1-2
v_call: TRBV27
clone_size: .
cdr3_length: 12
d_call: TRBD1
cdr3_aa: CASSSGGNGYTF
cdr3_nt: TGTGCCAGCAGTTCAGGGGGCAATGGCTACACCTTC

j_call: TRBJ2-7
v_call: TRBV7-9
clone_size: .
cdr3_length: 14
d_call: TRBD1
cdr3_aa: CASSLPQGVNEQYF
cdr3_nt: TGTGCCAGCAGCTTACCCCAGGGGGTCAACGAGCAGTACTTC

j_call: TRBJ2-3
v_call: TRBV10-1
clone_size: .
cdr3_length: 13
d_call: TRBD2
cdr3_aa: CASQTSGTDTQYF
cdr3_nt: TGCGCCAGTCAGACTAGCGGCACAGATACGCAGTATTTT

j_call: TRBJ2-7
v_call: TRBV6-6
clone_size: .
cdr3_length: 14
d_call: .
cdr3_aa: CASSYNSGSYEQYF
cdr3_nt: TGTGCCAGCAGTTACAACAGCGGGTCCTACGAGCAGTACTTC

j_call: TRBJ2-5
v_call: TRBV2
clone_size: .
cdr3_length: 17
d_call: TRBD2
cdr3_aa: CASSPTSGSIIGETQYF
cdr3_nt: TGTGCCAGCAGTCCTACTAGCGGGAGTATTATTGGGGAGACCCAGTACTTC

j_call: TRBJ2-7
v_call: TRBV27
clone_size: .
cdr3_length: 14
d_call: TRBD1
cdr3_aa: CASSQTGASYEQYF
cdr3_nt: TGTGCCAGCAGCCAGACAGGGGCGTCCTACGAGCAGTACTTC